The clone carrying this T cell receptor (beta chain) was detected ten times or more. The data stem from a study of T cell repertoires in cytomegalovirus infection. From the reads, TCRdb called clonotypes with MiXCR, one entry per CDR3 protein. Found here are under 95,000 distinct CDR3 sequences, approximately 3.6% of them singletons; the top ten hold about 22%. The CDR3 is 16 amino acids. V was shortened by 1 base and J by 4 bases, with 17 bases between the two germline ends. The germline gives CDR1 MNHGY, CDR2 SAAAGT. The TCR sequence derives from a human donor in good health (CMV status not recorded). Some clones in this sample may be carry-over from other donors' samples. This sequence joins TRBV6-8 and TRBJ2-7, with no clear D. The sample taken for sequencing was PBMCs. The CDR3, as DNA: TGTGCCAGCAGTTACTATCTTGGGAAAGACTCTTACGAGCAGTACTTC. Translation: CASSYYLGKDSYEQYF.